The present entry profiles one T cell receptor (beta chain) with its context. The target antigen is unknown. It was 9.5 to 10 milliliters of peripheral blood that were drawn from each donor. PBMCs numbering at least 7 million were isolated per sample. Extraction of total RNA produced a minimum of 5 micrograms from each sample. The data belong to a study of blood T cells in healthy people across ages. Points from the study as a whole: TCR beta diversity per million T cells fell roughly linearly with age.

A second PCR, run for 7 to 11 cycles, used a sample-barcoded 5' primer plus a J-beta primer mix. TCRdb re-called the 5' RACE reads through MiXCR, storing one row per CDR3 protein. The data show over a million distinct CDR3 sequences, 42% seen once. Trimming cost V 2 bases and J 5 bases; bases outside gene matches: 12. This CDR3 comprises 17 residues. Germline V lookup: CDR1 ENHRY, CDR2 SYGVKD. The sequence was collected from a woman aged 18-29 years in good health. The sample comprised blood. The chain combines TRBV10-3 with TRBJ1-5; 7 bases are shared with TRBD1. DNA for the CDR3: TGTGCCATCAGTGAGAATATTCCGGGGCAGGGGGATCAGCCCCAGCATTTT. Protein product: CAISENIPGQGDQPQHF.